This T cell receptor (beta chain) was captured by sequencing in a study of beta chain features in type 1 diabetes (dated by TCRdb to the late 2010s). Broadly, across the study: No differences in mean age, gender distribution, total cell number or subset yield were found between patients and healthy donors. A total of some 100,000,000 sorted cells were examined across all samples, and the number of cells per subset was strongly correlated with RNA yield. The study compared TCRB repertoires of sorted circulating CD4+ T cell subsets between recently diagnosed type 1 diabetes patients and matched healthy donors. Naive and central memory subsets were obtained from all 30 or so donors, but regulatory and stem cell-like memory subsets were isolated from only 8 patients and roughly eight healthy donors.

From each donor, a single peripheral blood sample of about 116 mL on average was drawn into heparinised tubes. Using a panel that included CD45RO, CCR7, CD25, CD127, CD95 and CD27, naive, central memory, regulatory and stem cell-like memory CD4+ T cells were sorted on a BD FACSAria II. Purity was above 95% for every sorted population. Right away, PBMCs were isolated by Lymphoprep density gradient centrifugation and were stained directly, with no culture step. To minimize batch effects, samples were stained and sorted in pairs, one healthy donor with one patient per experiment. All of the isolated RNA was reverse transcribed with the High Capacity cDNA Reverse Transcription Kit, so expressed TCRB transcripts were sequenced. Deep immunoSEQ sequencing was applied to naive, central memory and regulatory T cell samples, giving an average of around 3.8 million total reads per sample. Sorted cells were lysed in RLT buffer, and RNA was extracted using DNase-treated RNeasy Micro or Mini kits according to cell number. Each cell subset was processed separately to prevent cross-contamination, with patient and healthy donor samples processed together. Using the immunoSEQ multiplex PCR, TCRB sequences were amplified from cDNA into 87-bp fragments spanning the CDR3 region. Sequencing of the amplicons was done on the Illumina HiSeq platform. Regarding the original processing steps: PCR bias was corrected computationally using synthetic template baselines, and reads within Hamming distance 2 were collapsed, with unmergeable singletons discarded. Reads were aligned against IMGT so that V, D and J genes, CDR3 length and insertions or deletions at six rearrangement sites could be assigned. Clonotype counts were normalized to sorted cell number within each subset before computing true diversity and Gini coefficients with the tcR R package. The overlap coefficient, calculated on TCRB nucleotide sequences, was used to measure repertoire sharing. Out-of-frame TCRB sequences from naive cells were analyzed to stand in for the pre-selection repertoire. Not all clones reach the TCRdb copy of this immuneACCESS table, which keeps in-frame sequences only. Checked studies attribute under half of the gap to unresolved V genes and leave the rest unexplained. V, J and clone size derive from that table, while D and trimming were established from the DNA sequence. For this sample there are approximately 340,000 clones; about 16% appear just once. The ten most abundant clones make up about 0.019% of the sample.

General study outcomes and caveats: Sequencing cDNA rather than genomic DNA could over-represent highly expressing activated cells, although activation and CD3 levels did not differ between groups. Naive, central memory and regulatory TCRB repertoires appeared to be more alike among patients than among healthy donors. Shorter templates might be favored by PCR, yet because patient and control samples were amplified and corrected together, any such skew would affect both groups equally. At VDJ recombination sites, type 1 diabetes patients had fewer insertions and more deleted nucleotides, which implies abnormalities in thymic rearrangement. In all four CD4+ subsets, TCRB CDR3 length was moderately but significantly shorter in type 1 diabetes patients. Because small numbers of individuals were included in the HLA sub-analyses, any influence of HLA type on TCRB rearrangement was left unresolved.

A few counts support this clone. Its cognate antigen has yet to be identified. No clone much larger than this one lies a single base away; base qualities are absent. From the germline V gene, CDR1 is SGHVS and CDR2 is FQNEAQ. V and J lose 5 bases and 5 bases, and a span of 10 bases separates them. From the cysteine up to the phenylalanine, the CDR3 has a length of 13 residues. Only the CDR3 DNA is retained, 39 bases long and in frame from the first base. The chain is made from TRBV7-8 and TRBJ1-5; a weak D assignment points to TRBD1 (5 bases agree). Sequencing input: naive CD4+ T cells from blood. What this sample's cell subset or site label stands for: true naive CD4+ T cells. The TCR was taken from a woman aged 18-29 years in good health. The CDR3 region has the sequence CASSLTGYQPQHF. The nucleotides read TGTGCCAGCAGCCTAACAGGTTATCAGCCCCAGCATTTT.